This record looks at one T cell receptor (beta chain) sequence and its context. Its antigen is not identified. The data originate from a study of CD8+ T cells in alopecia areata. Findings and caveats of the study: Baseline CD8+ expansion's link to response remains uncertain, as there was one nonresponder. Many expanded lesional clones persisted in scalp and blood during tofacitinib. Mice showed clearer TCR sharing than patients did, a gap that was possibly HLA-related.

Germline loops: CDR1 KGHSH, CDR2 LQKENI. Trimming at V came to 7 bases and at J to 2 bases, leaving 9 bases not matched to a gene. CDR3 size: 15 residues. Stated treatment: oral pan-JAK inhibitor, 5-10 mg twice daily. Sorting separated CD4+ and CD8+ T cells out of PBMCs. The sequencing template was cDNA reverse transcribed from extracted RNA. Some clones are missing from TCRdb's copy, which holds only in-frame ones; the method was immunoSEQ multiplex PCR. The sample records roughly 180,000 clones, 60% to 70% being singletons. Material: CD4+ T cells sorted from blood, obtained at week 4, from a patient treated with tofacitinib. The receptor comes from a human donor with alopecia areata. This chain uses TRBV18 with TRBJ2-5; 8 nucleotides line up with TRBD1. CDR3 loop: CASCTRTGPQETQYF. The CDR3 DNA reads TGTGCCAGCTGTACACGGACAGGGCCACAAGAGACCCAGTACTTC.